Sequencing of this TCR beta chain was carried out in a study of shared clonotypes between healthy human individuals. As for the study in general: Each donor's CD8 memory used one plate, CD8 naive two, each CD4 subset three.

The V end lost 5 bases, the J end lost 7 bases, and 15 bases lay between the germline ends. Germline-derived CDR1 and CDR2 are MNHEY and SVGAGI. The CDR3 is 14 residues long. Here immunoSEQ multiplex PCR was the method, and the copy in TCRdb shows in-frame clones only, minus some. The sample yields 2 million to 2.5 million clones, around 90% seen once. The sequenced material came from naive CD4+ T cells from PBMCs. Noted subset: CD45RA+ positively selected. The source is a man between 18 and 35 years old in good health. Some clones in this sample may be carry-over from other donors' samples. The V gene is TRBV6-5, the J gene TRBJ2-1; a weak D match, TRBD1 (6 bases). The DNA for the CDR3 is TGTGCCAGCAGTCGCCCCTACAGGGTAAATGAGCAGTTCTTC. Protein product: CASSRPYRVNEQFF.